This TCR beta chain appears in the sequencing data of a study of blood T cell repertoires in COVID-19. About the study: COVID-19 samples from acute and convalescent phases originated in the United States, Italy and Spain. PBMCs, B-cell-depleted T cells, or T cells were the source of the cDNA or gDNA that made up the material.

Under the authors' procedure: Nucleated cell number was recorded as an estimate derived from reference gene primer amplification. Using immunoSEQ multiplex PCR, the repertoire was profiled, and TCRdb retains in-frame clones only, with some absent. V, J and clone size were drawn from that table, and D and trimming were deduced from the DNA. The sample has roughly 180,000 clones; 70% to 85% are singletons. The CDR3 is 13 amino acids. Trimming stripped 5 bases from V and 0 bases from J, with 7 bases between. The chain uses TRBV12-3 or TRBV12-4 and TRBJ1-2; D not resolved. Material: peripheral blood. The clonotype comes from a woman aged 30 to 39 with acute or convalescent COVID-19. The CDR3 bases are TGTGCCAGCAGTCCGGGATCTAACTATGGCTACACCTTC. Translated, it gives CASSPGSNYGYTF.